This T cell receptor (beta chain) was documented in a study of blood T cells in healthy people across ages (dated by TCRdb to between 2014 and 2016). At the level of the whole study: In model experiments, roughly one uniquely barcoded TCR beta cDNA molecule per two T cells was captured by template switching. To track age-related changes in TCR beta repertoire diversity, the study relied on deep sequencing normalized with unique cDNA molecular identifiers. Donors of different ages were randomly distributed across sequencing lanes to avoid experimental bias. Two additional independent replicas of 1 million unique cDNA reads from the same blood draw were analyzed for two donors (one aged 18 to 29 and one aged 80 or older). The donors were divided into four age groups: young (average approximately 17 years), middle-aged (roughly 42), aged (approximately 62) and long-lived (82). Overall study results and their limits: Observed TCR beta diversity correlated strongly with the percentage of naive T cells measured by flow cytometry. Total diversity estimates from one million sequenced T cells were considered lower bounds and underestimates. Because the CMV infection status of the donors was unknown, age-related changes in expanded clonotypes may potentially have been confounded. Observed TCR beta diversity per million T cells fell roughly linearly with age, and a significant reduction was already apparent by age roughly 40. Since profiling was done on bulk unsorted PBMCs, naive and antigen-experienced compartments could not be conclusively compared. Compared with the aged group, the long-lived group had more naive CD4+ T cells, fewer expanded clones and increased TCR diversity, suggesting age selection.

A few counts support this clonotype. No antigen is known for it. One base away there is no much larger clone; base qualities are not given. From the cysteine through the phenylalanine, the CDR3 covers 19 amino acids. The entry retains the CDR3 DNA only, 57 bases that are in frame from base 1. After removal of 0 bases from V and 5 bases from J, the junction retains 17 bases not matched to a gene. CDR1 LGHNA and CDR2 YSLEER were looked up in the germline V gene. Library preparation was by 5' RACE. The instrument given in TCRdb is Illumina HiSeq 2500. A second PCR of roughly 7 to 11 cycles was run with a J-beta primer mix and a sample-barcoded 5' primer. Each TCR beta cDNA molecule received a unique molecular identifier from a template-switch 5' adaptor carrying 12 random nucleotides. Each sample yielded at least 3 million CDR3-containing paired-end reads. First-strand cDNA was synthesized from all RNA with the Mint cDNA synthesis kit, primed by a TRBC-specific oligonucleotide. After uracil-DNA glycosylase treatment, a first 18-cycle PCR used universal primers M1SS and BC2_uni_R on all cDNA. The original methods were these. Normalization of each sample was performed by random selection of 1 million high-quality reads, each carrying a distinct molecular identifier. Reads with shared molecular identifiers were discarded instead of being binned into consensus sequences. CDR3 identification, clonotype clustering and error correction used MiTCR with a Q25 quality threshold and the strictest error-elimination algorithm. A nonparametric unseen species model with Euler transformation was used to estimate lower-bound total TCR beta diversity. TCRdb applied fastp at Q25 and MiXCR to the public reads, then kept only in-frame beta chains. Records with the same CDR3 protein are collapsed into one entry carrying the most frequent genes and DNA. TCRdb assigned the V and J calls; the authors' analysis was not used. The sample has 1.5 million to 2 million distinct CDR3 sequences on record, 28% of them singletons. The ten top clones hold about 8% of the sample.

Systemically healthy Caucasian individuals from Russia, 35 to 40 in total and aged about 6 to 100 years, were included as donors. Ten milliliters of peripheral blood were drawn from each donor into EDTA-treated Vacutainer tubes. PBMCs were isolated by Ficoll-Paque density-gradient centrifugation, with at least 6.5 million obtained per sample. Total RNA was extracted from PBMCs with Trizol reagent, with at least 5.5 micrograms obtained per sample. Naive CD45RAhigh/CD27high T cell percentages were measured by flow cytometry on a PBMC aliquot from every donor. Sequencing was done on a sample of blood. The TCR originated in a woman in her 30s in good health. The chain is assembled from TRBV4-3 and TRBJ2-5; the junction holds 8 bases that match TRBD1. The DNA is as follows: TGCGCCAGCAGCCAAGATCTGGATCTGGGCAGGGGGCTGAGTGAGACCCAGTACTTC. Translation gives CASSQDLDLGRGLSETQYF.